These 17 T cell receptor beta chains were sequenced from one sample in a study of OX40 agonist ivuxolimab in advanced cancers. Measured with immunoSEQ multiplex PCR; TCRdb has only the in-frame clones, and not every one. In the table there are 25,000 to 30,000 clones, 80% to 95% of which are singletons. Sample: CD4+ or CD8+ T cells sorted from blood, taken in a trial of the OX40 agonist ivuxolimab. These receptors were obtained from an adult with an advanced solid tumor such as melanoma, head and neck, liver or kidney cancer.

The chain uses TRBV5-5 and TRBJ2-5; D gene ambiguous. This CDR3 is 20 amino acids long. The ends were cut back, 2 bases at V and 0 bases at J, with 26 bases in the middle. In germline, CDR1 is SGHKS, CDR2 YYEKEE (reference sequence). The CDR3 coding sequence is TGTGCCAGCAGCTTCAGTTTTTGGGTTCGCGACGGCCCGTACCAAGAGACCCAGTACTTC. The encoded protein is CASSFSFWVRDGPYQETQYF.

The CDR3 protein is CACLSGQETQYF. The DNA of the CDR3 is TGTGCCTGCCTTAGCGGTCAAGAGACCCAGTACTTC. The chain couples TRBV30 to TRBJ2-5, with D possibly being TRBD2 (6 bases). V was shortened by 6 bases and J by 2 bases, with 10 bases between the two germline ends. Germline CDR1 is GTSNPN and CDR2 is SVGIG (reference sequence). The CDR3 has 12 amino acids.

This clone came up once. The V call is TRBV9, the J call TRBJ1-1, with D unresolved. Trimming removed 0 bases at V and 6 bases at J, with 6 bases between. The CDR3 has 12 residues. Looked up from germline, CDR1 is SGDLS and CDR2 is YYNGEE. The CDR3 DNA reads TGTGCCAGCAGCGTAGGCGGGGCTGAAGCTTTCTTT. This gives the protein CASSVGGAEAFF.

This clone was counted a few times. V and J are TRBV6-5 and TRBJ1-5, with D maybe TRBD1 (6 bases). CDR3 length: 13 residues. Trimming removed 4 bases at V and 7 bases at J, with 11 bases between. Germline CDR1 is MNHEY and CDR2 is SVGAGI. DNA for the CDR3: TGTGCCAGCAGTTCAACAGGGACCCAGCCCCAGCATTTT. Protein: CASSSTGTQPQHF.

V usage is TRBV9 and J usage is TRBJ2-5, with TRBD2 matching 8 bases. The CDR3 totals 14 residues. Germline V gene data show CDR1 as SGDLS and CDR2 as YYNGEE. The junction had 4 bases not matched to a gene; V was cut back by 2 bases and J by 4 bases. The CDR3 region is CASSVTSEGETQYF. CDR3 coding DNA: TGTGCCAGCAGCGTGACTAGCGAGGGAGAGACCCAGTACTTC.

V gene TRBV4-2 combines with J gene TRBJ1-3; no definite D call. V was trimmed by 0 bases and J by 4 bases, leaving 7 bases between them. The CDR3 runs 14 residues. Germline V gene data show CDR1 as LGHNA and CDR2 as YNFKEQ. The CDR3 DNA follows: TGTGCCAGCAGCCAAGATTCCGAGGGAAACACCATATATTTT. This gives the protein CASSQDSEGNTIYF.

The sample holds one count of this clone. This CDR3 reads CASSHSGQDNEKLFF. DNA of the CDR3: TGCGCCAGCAGCCATTCAGGACAGGATAATGAAAAACTGTTTTTT. The gene calls are TRBV4-1 and TRBJ1-4; TRBD1 matches at 7 bases. CDR1 is MGHRA, CDR2 YSYEKL, per germline. V lost 3 bases and J lost 4; bases outside the gene matches: 5. This CDR3 is 15 amino acids long.

The chain carries TRBV9 and TRBJ1-4; 10 nucleotides line up with TRBD1. The CDR3 is 18 amino acids. With V trimmed by 3 bases and J by 2 bases, 10 bases remained unmatched. Germline CDR1 and CDR2: SGDLS and YYNGEE. The CDR3 DNA reads as TGTGCCAGCAGCGACCGCCCCGTGGGACAGGGGACTAATGAAAAACTGTTTTTT. Encoded protein: CASSDRPVGQGTNEKLFF.

This chain connects TRBV5-4 to TRBJ2-3; D may match TRBD1 or TRBD2 (5 bases each). The germline CDR1 and CDR2 sequences are SGHNT and YYREEE (reference sequence). Trimming cost V 3 bases and J 6 bases, with 11 bases left between them. The CDR3 has 13 amino acids. The CDR3 DNA follows: TGTGCCAGCAGCTCCCTAGGGGAGGATACGCAGTATTTT. This encodes CASSSLGEDTQYF.

The rearrangement links TRBV4-3 to TRBJ2-7; D call uncertain. The CDR3 covers 15 residues. CDR1 and CDR2 (germline): LGHNA, YSLEER. Trimming left V 1 base short and J 3 bases short, with 13 bases between. CDR3 nucleotide sequence: TGCGCCAGCAGCCAAGGGATTGGCGACGTCTACGAGCAGTACTTC. Translation gives CASSQGIGDVYEQYF.

This clone appeared a single time. This rearrangement joins TRBV2 to TRBJ2-4; TRBD1 aligns across 12 bases. The trim removed 4 bases at V and 5 bases at J, leaving 0 bases unmatched. This CDR3 has 14 amino acids. The germline V gene has CDR1 SNHLY and CDR2 FYNNEI. CDR3 residues: CASSGDRGQNIQYF. For the CDR3, the DNA is TGTGCCAGCAGTGGGGACAGGGGGCAAAACATTCAGTACTTC.

A single count supports this clone. This rearrangement joins TRBV11-2 to TRBJ2-5, with a tentative D call TRBD1 (5 bases). Germline CDR1 SGHAT, CDR2 FQNNGV. The germline V and J ends were trimmed by 4 bases and 1 base, with 16 bases remaining between them. The length of the CDR3 is 16 residues. The CDR3 nucleotides are TGTGCCAGCAGCTCACCCAAAGGGGCATTCCAAGAGACCCAGTACTTC. It specifies CASSSPKGAFQETQYF.

The rearrangement links TRBV7-9 to TRBJ2-1; 8 nucleotides line up with TRBD2. J gave up 5 bases and V 5 bases, and 5 bases lay outside the gene matches. Germline assignment: CDR1 SEHNR and CDR2 FQNEAQ (reference sequence). The CDR3 contains 14 residues. In nucleotides, the CDR3 is TGTGCCAGCAGCACGGGGGGGCCCCACAATGAGCAGTTCTTC. Protein: CASSTGGPHNEQFF.

This clone was seen a single time. The V gene is TRBV7-6, the J gene TRBJ1-1; no clear D. The CDR3 spans 15 residues. In germline, CDR1 is SGHVS, CDR2 FNYEAQ. V was clipped by 0 bases and J by 5 bases, with 13 bases between them. The CDR3 coding sequence is TGTGCCAGCAGCTTAGCGATTGCAGGTGGAACTGAAGCTTTCTTT. This codes for CASSLAIAGGTEAFF.

This chain joins TRBV13 and TRBJ2-7; 7 bases line up with TRBD2. After removal of 0 bases from V and 4 bases from J, the junction contained 3 bases not matched to a gene. The CDR3 spans 14 residues. The germline V gene encodes CDR1 PRHDT and CDR2 FYEKMQ (reference sequence). Here the CDR3 DNA reads TGTGCCAGCAGCTTAGGAGGACTAGGGTACGAGCAGTACTTC. Protein sequence: CASSLGGLGYEQYF. Full variable domain (rest looked up from reference TRBV13 and TRBJ2-7): AAGVIQSPRHLIKEKRETATLKCYPIPRHDTVYWYQQGPGQDPQFLISFYEKMQSDKGSIPDRFSAQQFSDYHSELNMSSLELGDSALYFCASSLGGLGYEQYFGPGTRLTVT.

V is TRBV5-6 and J is TRBJ2-7, with a possible D match to TRBD1 (5 bases). V was pared by 4 bases and J by 5 bases, with 13 bases between. CDR3 length equals 13 residues. Germline-derived CDR1 and CDR2 are SGHDT and YYEEEE. For the CDR3, the DNA is TGTGCCAGCAGCGCCGAGACAGAGGACGAGCAGTACTTC. Its protein is CASSAETEDEQYF. The full variable domain, with the rest looked up from reference TRBV5-6 and TRBJ2-7, is DAGVTQSPTHLIKTRGQQVTLRCSPKSGHDTVSWYQQALGQGPQFIFQYYEEEERQRGNFPDRFSGHQFPNYSSELNVNALLLGDSALYLCASSAETEDEQYFGPGTRLTVT.

The chain joins TRBV5-8 to TRBJ1-1, with D uncertain. This CDR3 region has 12 residues. CDR1 is SGHTS, CDR2 YDEGEE, per germline. The ends were cut back, 0 bases at V and 4 bases at J, with 4 bases in the middle. CDR3 amino acids: CASSLGITEAFF. CDR3 DNA sequence: TGTGCCAGCAGCTTGGGAATCACTGAAGCTTTCTTT.